This TCR beta chain was found in a study of Ad26.COV2.S vaccination and SARS-CoV-2 variants (dated by TCRdb to about 2021). About the study as a whole: Donors in the vaccine arm were drawn from COV1001, a phase I-IIa trial of Ad26.COV2.S in healthy adults that was multicentre, randomized, double-blind and placebo-controlled. Ad26.COV2.S was administered intramuscularly at a dose of 5x10^10 or 1x10^11 viral particles, either as one shot or as two shots given 56 days apart. Sequencing of the TCRbeta repertoire served to evaluate the specificity and breadth of SARS-CoV-2-reactive T cell receptors following Ad26.COV2.S vaccination. The TCR-sequenced set comprised around 30 samples: some 19 Ad26.COV2.S vaccine recipients, 5 placebo recipients and 8 SARS-CoV-2 convalescent individuals. Trial participants were randomized into five groups of five: low-dose or high-dose Ad26.COV2.S given once or twice, or placebo on both occasions. Blinding of investigators to trial group allocation was maintained during experiments and outcome assessment.

Interpreted using the paper, the treatment or condition label stands for: some 19 received Ad26.COV2.S at low or high dose, single or two shots; about 5 received placebo; per-sample allocation not given. Repertoires of vaccine and placebo recipients were sequenced from samples collected on day 63 after the first injection. Cohort 1b enrolled about two dozen adults aged 18-55 years at a single site in Boston, USA, between 29 July and 7 August 2020. Ad26.COV2.S was a replication-incompetent adenovirus type 26 vector expressing a prefusion-stabilized SARS-CoV-2 spike protein from the original Wuhan strain. The immunoSEQ Assay was used to sequence TCRbeta CDR3 regions. After extraction, genomic DNA underwent amplification by bias-controlled multiplex PCR, followed by high-throughput sequencing. The original pipeline was this. To quantify the absolute abundance of every unique TCRbeta CDR3 region, sequences were collapsed and filtered. Usable DNA was measured by amplifying reference genes present in all nucleated cells, and TCRbeta template counts were normalized to that usable DNA to estimate T cell fraction. Repertoire TCRs were annotated as SARS-CoV-2-specific by exact matching of V gene, CDR3 amino acid sequence and J gene to a known reactive TCR set. MIRA supplied the reference SARS-CoV-2 TCR set, which was filtered for enrichment in COVID-19-positive ImmuneCODE repertoires so that public or cross-reactive TCRs were removed. Drawing on the MIRA antigens, annotated TCRs were analysed further at the level of specific ORF or position within ORF. Breadth was defined as annotated unique rearrangements over total unique productive rearrangements; depth was the summed frequency of those rearrangements. Two-sided Wilcoxon rank-sum tests were applied when comparing TCR breadth between groups. TCRdb carries this immuneACCESS record with in-frame sequences only. Its versions omit some clonotypes, under half of them owing to an unresolved V gene in the studies checked, with the rest unexplained. V and J calls and clone size are those listed in that table; D and trimming were worked out from the DNA. The table for this sample lists more than 350,000 clones; around 90% of them were counted only once. Less than 15% of the sample is held by the ten biggest clonotypes.

Points on this clone: There is no known antigen for this receptor. Base qualities are missing; no much larger clone stands one base away.

What the authors observed across the whole study: According to the authors, total T cell responses may have been underestimated by the TCR breadth and depth analyses. The study was not powered for comparison of responses between vaccine doses or regimens. Spike-specific TCR breadth was higher in Ad26.COV2.S recipients than in placebo recipients (P = 0.0014). Vaccine and placebo recipients had similar non-spike TCR breadth, a finding consistent with the vaccine containing only spike. After vaccination, substantial breadth of spike-specific CD8+ and CD4+ T cell responses was reported.

Deletion took 3 bases off V and 2 bases off J, with a span of 12 bases between the germline ends. The CDR3 runs 15 amino acids, cysteine and phenylalanine included. Only the CDR3 portion is preserved as DNA: 45 bases, with reading frame beginning at the first base. From a lookup of the germline V gene, CDR1 and CDR2 are WSHSY and SAAADI. This specimen consisted of peripheral blood, obtained in a trial of Ad26.COV2.S vaccine versus placebo. The sequence was obtained from a person between 18 and 60 years old who received the Ad26.COV2.S COVID-19 vaccine or a placebo. The receptor chain draws on TRBV10-2 and TRBJ2-3; D gene: possibly TRBD2, on 6 matching bases. Here is the DNA: TGCGCCAGCAGTGATCACGGGAGAGCCACAGATACGCAGTATTTT. Protein translation: CASSDHGRATDTQYF.